The clone carrying this T cell receptor beta chain was seen ten or more times. A universal primer site was added by template switching, and unique molecular identifiers were carried by the cDNA. TCRdb analysed the 5' RACE reads with MiXCR anew, one entry per CDR3 protein. The sample lists a few hundred thousand distinct CDR3 sequences, roughly 9.9% occurring once. Germline CDR1 reads SGHRS; CDR2 reads YFSETQ. V lost 2 bases to trimming and J lost 0 bases; unmatched junction nucleotides: 11. CDR3 length: 18 amino acids. The sample is drawn from a study of identical twins. These data also featured in a second study, about yellow fever vaccine responses in identical twins.

The chain couples TRBV5-1 to TRBJ2-4; 7 bases align to TRBD1. This TCR derives from a young woman in good health. Sequencing was performed on PBMCs. The CDR3 DNA reads TGCGCCAGCAGCTTTGGAGACAGGGACCCAATAGCCAAAAACATTCAGTACTTC. It specifies CASSFGDRDPIAKNIQYF.